The present TCR beta chain was sequenced within a study of shared clonotypes between healthy human individuals. Looking at the study overall: A donor's plate count was three for CD4 naive and three for CD4 memory; CD8 naive had two and CD8 memory one.

TCRdb keeps only in-frame clones here, not all; method: immunoSEQ multiplex PCR. The sample shows 550,000 to 750,000 clones, about 91% of them seen only once. J lost 0 bases, V lost 4 bases, and 4 bases had no gene match. Germline CDR1 is SGHRS and CDR2 is YFSETQ. CDR3 size: 15 residues. Study observations and caveats: Non-shared clonotypes showed lower generation probabilities than clonotypes common to all four donors. Only blood was sampled; tissue repertoires likely differ.

Naive CD8 cells comprised CD45RO-negative, CCR7-positively selected cells, excluding terminally differentiated effector memory CD45RA+ cells. Comment on this clone: Its antigen is currently unknown.

This sequence joins TRBV5-1 and TRBJ2-4; 7 nucleotides match TRBD1. Material for sequencing was naive CD8+ T cells sorted from blood. The TCR was taken from a man aged 30 to 45 in good health. DNA of the CDR3: TGCGCCAGCAGCGATGGGACAGTAGCCAAAAACATTCAGTACTTC. Its translation: CASSDGTVAKNIQYF.